One sample yielded the 20 T cell receptor beta chains listed below, sequenced in a study of technical replicates of blood from a handful of donors (dated by TCRdb to about 2017). Library method: the immunoSEQ multiplex PCR assay. In TCRdb, the immuneACCESS table is reduced to in-frame sequences with V and J assigned. These tables do not hold every clone; where another copy was compared, an unresolved V gene accounts for under half, and the others remain unexplained. Recorded for this sample are about 88,000 clones; 85% to 95% of them occurred a single time. The ten largest account for roughly 0.34% of the sample. What was sequenced was T cells isolated from PBMCs. The receptor set was obtained from a human donor in good health.

The V and J genes are TRBV4-1 and TRBJ2-2; TRBD2 is a possible D gene (6 bases). The CDR3 totals 14 residues. Trimming cost V 1 base and J 6 bases, with 9 bases left between them. The V gene's germline CDR1 is MGHRA and CDR2 YSYEKL. The CDR3 DNA follows: TGCGCCAGCAGCCAAGGGAGGGAGGCCGGGGAGCTGTTTTTT. As protein: CASSQGREAGELFF.

This sequence joins TRBV6-5 and TRBJ1-1, with D possibly TRBD1 on 5 matching bases. CDR3 size: 11 residues. CDR1 MNHEY and CDR2 SVGAGI come from the germline V gene. Trimming pared 10 bases from V and 8 bases from J, leaving 14 bases between. As DNA, the CDR3 is TGTGCCACATCCAGACAGCAAGAAGCTTTCTTT. Translation: CATSRQQEAFF.

The chain recombines TRBV30 with TRBJ1-5; a possible D gene is TRBD1 (6 bases). The ends were cut back, 1 base at V and 7 bases at J, with 11 bases in the middle. The CDR3 is 13 residues long. CDR1 and CDR2 (germline): GTSNPN, SVGIG (reference sequence). In DNA, the CDR3 is TGTGCCTGGAGTGACAGGGTGGAACAGCCCCAGCATTTT. It is translated as CAWSDRVEQPQHF.

The chain couples TRBV6-5 to TRBJ2-3; TRBD1 matches 8 bases. Germline loops: CDR1 MNHEY, CDR2 SVGAGI. The CDR3 runs to 15 residues. V was pared by 0 bases and J by 5 bases, with 4 bases of the junction left unmatched. The CDR3 coding sequence is TGTGCCAGCAGTTACTCCAGGGGGCCTGGAGATACGCAGTATTTT. It specifies CASSYSRGPGDTQYF.

The chain is built from TRBV7-9 and TRBJ2-7; the match to TRBD1 covers 9 bases. After removal of 5 bases from V and 2 bases from J, the junction contained 1 base not matched to a gene. Germline V gene data show CDR1 as SEHNR and CDR2 as FQNEAQ (reference sequence). This CDR3 comprises 13 residues. CDR3 bases: TGTGCCAGCAGCCGACAGGGGGCCTACGAGCAGTACTTC. Protein sequence: CASSRQGAYEQYF.

The chain carries TRBV19 and TRBJ1-4; D not certain. V dropped 3 bases and J dropped 8 bases, with 10 bases sitting between them. Germline values: CDR1 LNHDA, CDR2 SQIVND (reference sequence). The CDR3 runs 13 residues. The CDR3 loop reads CASSITPGEKLFF. The CDR3 DNA reads as TGTGCCAGTAGTATCACCCCAGGAGAAAAACTGTTTTTT.

J is TRBJ2-7 and V is TRBV13, with a tentative D call TRBD1 (5 bases). This CDR3 is built from 13 residues. V lost 5 bases, J lost 3 bases, and 11 bases lay in between. The germline CDR1 and CDR2 sequences are PRHDT and FYEKMQ (reference sequence). This chain's CDR3 is CASSPRVGYEQYF. The CDR3, as DNA: TGTGCCAGCAGCCCCAGGGTCGGCTACGAGCAGTACTTC.

The V and J genes are TRBV19 and TRBJ2-2; TRBD1 agrees at 7 bases. Germline CDR1 and CDR2: LNHDA and SQIVND (reference sequence). V dropped 8 bases and J dropped 4; count of bases not matched to a gene: 4. CDR3 length: 13 residues. CDR3 DNA sequence: TGTGCCAGTGGTGACAGGGCCACCGGGGAGCTGTTTTTT. Its translation is CASGDRATGELFF.

V gene TRBV23-1 combines with J gene TRBJ1-1; TRBD1 is a possible D gene (5 bases). Being an ORF, TRBV23-1 has a function that is uncertain. CDR3 length equals 14 residues. V lost 4 bases and J 6 bases, leaving 15 bases between the germline ends. The CDR3 region has the DNA TGCGCCAGCAGTCTTTCGGGGGATCGGGCTGAAGCTTTCTTT. Its protein product is CASSLSGDRAEAFF.

V is TRBV29-1 and J is TRBJ1-1, with D possibly TRBD1 on 5 matching bases. The CDR3 extends over 12 amino acids. Trimming removed 7 bases from V and 0 bases from J, with 9 bases in between. Germline V gene sequence: CDR1 SQVTM, CDR2 ANQGSEA. The CDR3 protein is CSAQTVNTEAFF. CDR3 coding DNA: TGCAGCGCCCAGACAGTGAACACTGAAGCTTTCTTT.

The CDR3 reads CASSDDLQGKSTIYF. CDR3 in DNA: TGTGCCAGCAGTGATGACTTACAGGGGAAAAGCACCATATATTTT. The genes are TRBV2 and TRBJ1-3; 7 bases align to TRBD1. Germline assignment: CDR1 SNHLY and CDR2 FYNNEI. This CDR3 is built from 15 residues. Trimming at V came to 3 bases and at J to 9 bases, leaving 11 bases not matched to a gene.

The chain couples TRBV29-1 to TRBJ1-2, with D perhaps TRBD1 (6 bases). Per the germline V gene, CDR1 is SQVTM and CDR2 is ANQGSEA. CDR3 size: 11 residues. Trimming took off 3 bases at V and 8 bases at J, with 10 bases between the two ends. The CDR3 protein is CSVDTGQGYTF. CDR3 DNA sequence: TGCAGCGTTGACACAGGGCAAGGCTACACCTTC.

CDR3 in amino acids: CASSSTGDDQPQHF. CDR3 DNA sequence: TGCGCCAGCAGCTCGACAGGGGATGATCAGCCCCAGCATTTT. The gene calls are TRBV5-1 and TRBJ1-5, with 8 bases that match TRBD1. The CDR3 covers 14 residues. CDR1 is SGHRS and CDR2 is YFSETQ in the germline V gene. J was trimmed by 5 bases and V by 3 bases; bases with no gene match: 4.

This chain connects TRBV19 to TRBJ1-2; D not resolved. Trimming pared 4 bases from V and 9 bases from J, leaving 36 bases between. Germline CDR1 reads LNHDA; CDR2 reads SQIVND (reference sequence). There are 20 residues in the CDR3. CDR3 sequence: CASSREEVFLDGLPVRSYTF. CDR3 nucleotides: TGTGCCAGTAGTAGAGAGGAGGTTTTCTTGGACGGACTCCCCGTGAGGAGCTACACCTTC.

The count of this clone is one. This chain links TRBV30 with TRBJ1-4; 7 bases are shared with TRBD1. This CDR3 has 14 residues. J lost 5 bases, V lost 0 bases, and 3 bases had no gene match. Per the germline V gene, CDR1 is GTSNPN and CDR2 is SVGIG (reference sequence). The DNA for the CDR3 is TGTGCCTGGAGTGTACAGGGGCTAAATGAAAAACTGTTTTTT. Translating gives CAWSVQGLNEKLFF.

This chain's CDR3 is CASSQEAGDETQYF. Here the CDR3 DNA reads TGTGCCAGCAGCCAAGAAGCAGGGGACGAGACCCAGTACTTC. V is TRBV4-2 and J is TRBJ2-5; a possible D gene is TRBD1 (6 bases). Looked up from germline, CDR1 is LGHNA and CDR2 is YNFKEQ. V was clipped by 0 bases and J by 5 bases, with 10 bases between them. The CDR3 has 14 amino acids.

The chain combines TRBV2 with TRBJ2-7; 8 nucleotides align to TRBD2. This CDR3 contains 15 residues. The V and J ends lost 3 bases and 4 bases, in that order; junction bases with no gene match: 8. Germline V gene lookup returns CDR1 SNHLY and CDR2 FYNNEI. The CDR3 loop reads CASSDNREGVYEQYF. The CDR3 DNA is TGTGCCAGCAGTGATAACCGGGAGGGGGTATACGAGCAGTACTTC.

The chain has TRBV9 and TRBJ2-4, with TRBD2 as a possible D gene (5 bases). V dropped 0 bases and J dropped 0 bases, with 7 bases sitting between them. CDR1 is SGDLS, CDR2 YYNGEE, per germline. This CDR3 has 15 amino acids. The DNA of the CDR3 is TGTGCCAGCAGCGTAGATGGACTAGCCAAAAACATTCAGTACTTC. Protein: CASSVDGLAKNIQYF. The full variable domain, rest sourced from reference TRBV9 and TRBJ2-4, is DSGVTQTPKHLITATGQRVTLRCSPRSGDLSVYWYQQSLDQGLQFLIQYYNGEERAKGNILERFSAQQFPDLHSELNLSSLELGDSALYFCASSVDGLAKNIQYFGAGTRLSVL.

The chain carries TRBV6-6 and TRBJ2-2, with unresolved D. CDR1 and CDR2 (germline): MNHNY, SVGAGI (reference sequence). CDR3 size: 15 residues. V was trimmed by 2 bases and J by 3 bases, leaving 10 bases between them. CDR3 nucleotides: TGTGCCAGCAGTTACGTTCCGTTATACACCGGGGAGCTGTTTTTT. Translated: CASSYVPLYTGELFF.

The chain uses TRBV9 and TRBJ1-5; 7 positions agree with TRBD1. V dropped 3 bases and J dropped 4; count of bases not matched to a gene: 7. This CDR3 has 15 amino acids. Germline values: CDR1 SGDLS, CDR2 YYNGEE. CDR3 nucleotide sequence: TGTGCCAGCAGCGCCGGGACAGAAAAGAATCAGCCCCAGCATTTT. Amino acid sequence: CASSAGTEKNQPQHF.